The following is a T cell receptor beta chain sequence with its context. The data derive from a study of shared clonotypes between healthy human individuals. Across the study: For every donor, three CD4 naive, three CD4 memory, two CD8 naive and one CD8 memory plates were used.

The CDR3 covers 18 residues. V lost 6 bases and J lost 0, with 21 bases in between. Per germline, CDR1 LNHDA and CDR2 SQIVND (reference sequence). It was CD45RO-negative cells, positively selected for CCR7, that made up naive CD8 cells, with terminally differentiated effector memory CD45RA+ cells excluded. Each subset's genomic DNA was shared equally among a number of immunoSEQ plates. Sequencing used immunoSEQ multiplex PCR; TCRdb keeps in-frame clones, though not all of them. This sample has 1.5 million to 2.5 million clones, with about 95% found just once. The sequencing sample was made of naive CD8+ T cells sorted from blood. V gene TRBV19 combines with J gene TRBJ1-5, with D uncertain. The clonotype comes from a man between 18 and 29 years old in good health. This chain's CDR3 is CASRDSAGFSHSNQPQHF. The CDR3 DNA follows: TGTGCCAGTAGGGACTCGGCGGGGTTCTCCCATAGCAATCAGCCCCAGCATTTT.